This T cell receptor (beta chain) was sequenced for a study of T cells after yellow fever vaccination (dated by TCRdb to the late 2010s). For the study in its entirety: The SMART-Seq v4 Ultra Low Input RNA kit was used to prepare libraries from fractions with low cell numbers. To track T-cell clones before and after primary and booster YFV17D yellow fever vaccination, bulk TCR alpha and beta repertoires were sequenced longitudinally. Two healthy male donors made up the cohort, one aged 18 to 29 years and the other aged 30 to 39 years. Bulk PBMC replicates and cell subsets were isolated from blood drawn at multiple timepoints before and after both primary and secondary immunization. Study-level results and caveats: FACS-sorted repertoires could contain abundant contaminating clonotypes from the bulk population, so computational filtering was required. Most clones expanded after primary vaccination (approximately 95% of CD4 and about 85% of CD8) were re-detected after the booster, suggesting that broad memory maintenance occurred. Because the study included only two donors, the extent to which the findings can be generalized is limited. A small share of clonotypes was detected in both CD4 and CD8 compartments, with the overlap likely arising from convergent recombination. The secondary T-cell response was found to be weaker but faster than the primary response, with a peak reached on day 5 rather than on day 15.

TCR cDNA was synthesized by 5'RACE template switching, which introduced a universal primer site and unique molecular identifiers. Priming for cDNA synthesis came from both the TCR alpha and TCR beta constant segments. Library amplification used two PCR steps, and the second PCR step added sample barcodes and sequencing adapters. Sequencing of libraries was performed on Illumina HiSeq 2500 (2x100 bp) or NovaSeq (2x150 bp). The original methods were these. MIGEC handled demultiplexing of reads and collapsing into UMI consensus sequences, while MiXCR performed V(D)J alignment. Vaccine-responding clonotypes were identified with edgeR using replicate PBMC samples, with FDR below 0.01 and a log2 fold change above 5 up to day 15 being required. Bulk clonotypes were assigned CD4 or CD8 identity according to which sequenced CD4 or CD8 repertoire held them at higher abundance. In TCRdb, the public reads were trimmed at Q25 with fastp and aligned with MiXCR, with productive beta chains retained. CDR3 protein sequences are deduplicated, and each keeps its most common genes and DNA. The V and J calls and clone size are TCRdb's, not the authors'. The sample table records hundreds of thousands of distinct CDR3 sequences; about a sixth of these occur just once. In total, the top ten clones hold approximately 15% of the sample.

The cysteine opens and the phenylalanine closes a CDR3 of 17 amino acids. Of the read, only the CDR3 DNA is kept; its 51 bases are in frame from base 1. The junction carries 19 bases between V and J, which are trimmed by 0 bases and 5 bases respectively. Comment on this clonotype: No antigen is known for it. Base qualities are not at hand, and no much larger clone is one base apart.

In light of the paper, this sample's treatment or condition label describes: live attenuated yellow fever vaccine strain. At every blood-draw timepoint, two biological replicates of bulk PBMCs were collected. A standard Ficoll-Paque protocol was used to isolate PBMCs from peripheral blood. TriZol was used to extract RNA from bulk PBMCs, CD4 and CD8 fractions, and dextramer-positive and dextramer-negative fractions. Recombination connected TRBV12-3 or TRBV12-4 to TRBJ2-5; the D gene is possibly TRBD2, with 7 bases matching. The sequencing used PBMCs, collected around 5 days after the first yellow fever vaccination. The sequence came from a man aged 18 to 30 who received the YFV17D yellow fever vaccine. The CDR3 reads CASSLAGGPLAGETQYF. The DNA reads as follows: TGTGCCAGCAGTTTAGCGGGGGGGCCGTTGGCTGGGGAGACCCAGTACTTC.